The TCR beta chain described here comes from a study of radiation and T cells in renal cell carcinoma. The time point here: blood 2 weeks post-SBRT. Treatment noted: 15 Gy SBRT to primary tumor, nephrectomy 4 weeks later. The method was immunoSEQ multiplex PCR; TCRdb's version includes in-frame clones alone and lacks a portion of them. Among more than 95,000 clones listed, around 81% were seen once. The CDR3 is 16 residues long. Germline CDR1 reads ENHRY; CDR2 reads SYGVKD. The germline V and J ends were trimmed by 4 bases and 0 bases, with 15 bases remaining between them. This clone was detected a few times.

The J gene is TRBJ1-1, the V gene TRBV10-3; D may be TRBD1 (5 bases). This receptor was taken from a man aged 50 or older with renal cell carcinoma. The sequencing used blood, collected from a patient whose treatment included radiotherapy and nephrectomy. In DNA form, the CDR3 reads TGTGCCATCAGTGGGCCTGGGCGGGGGATGAACACTGAAGCTTTCTTT. This sequence encodes CAISGPGRGMNTEAFF.